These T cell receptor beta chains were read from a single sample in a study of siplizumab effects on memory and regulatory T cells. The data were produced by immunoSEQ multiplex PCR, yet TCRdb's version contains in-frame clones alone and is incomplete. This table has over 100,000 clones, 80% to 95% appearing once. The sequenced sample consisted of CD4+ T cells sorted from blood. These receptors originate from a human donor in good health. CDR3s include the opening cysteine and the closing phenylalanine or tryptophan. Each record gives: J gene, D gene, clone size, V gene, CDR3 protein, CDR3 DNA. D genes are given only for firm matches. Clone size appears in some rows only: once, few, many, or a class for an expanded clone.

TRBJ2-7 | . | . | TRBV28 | CASSPTAKSQYF | TGTGCCAGCAGCCCGACCGCCAAATCGCAGTACTTC
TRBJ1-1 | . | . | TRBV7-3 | CASGELSPLQAFF | TGTGCCAGCGGGGAACTGAGTCCCTTACAAGCTTTCTTT
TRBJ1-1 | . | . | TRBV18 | CASSPGPVNEAFF | TGTGCCAGCTCACCTGGACCGGTGAATGAAGCTTTCTTT
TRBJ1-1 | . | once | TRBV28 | CATQKWSTEAFF | TGTGCCACCCAGAAATGGAGCACTGAAGCTTTCTTT
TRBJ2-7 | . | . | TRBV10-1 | CASSALTTSRYEQYF | TGCGCCAGCAGTGCTTTAACTACCTCGCGGTACGAGCAGTACTTC
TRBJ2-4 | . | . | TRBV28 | CASRSGRADLRTKNIQYF | TGTGCCAGCCGCTCGGGGCGGGCGGACCTGAGGACCAAAAACATTCAGTACTTC
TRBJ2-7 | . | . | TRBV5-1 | CASSLKGTHEQYF | TGCGCCAGCAGCTTGAAAGGGACCCACGAGCAGTACTTC
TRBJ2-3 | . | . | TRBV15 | CATSREGRGTDTQYF | TGTGCCACCAGCAGAGAAGGTAGGGGCACAGATACGCAGTATTTT
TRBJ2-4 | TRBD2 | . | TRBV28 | CASTPGLAGGQPKNIQYF | TGTGCCAGCACCCCCGGACTAGCGGGAGGTCAGCCCAAAAACATTCAGTACTTC
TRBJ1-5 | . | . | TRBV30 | CAWSLIGNQPQHF | TGTGCCTGGAGTTTAATCGGGAATCAGCCCCAGCATTTT
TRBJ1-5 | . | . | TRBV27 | CASSLRTGNQPQHF | TGTGCCAGCAGTTTACGGACAGGCAATCAGCCCCAGCATTTT
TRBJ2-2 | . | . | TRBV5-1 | CASSYSLGDTGELFF | TGCGCCAGCAGCTATTCACTAGGGGACACCGGGGAGCTGTTTTTT
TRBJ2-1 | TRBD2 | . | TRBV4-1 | CASSQGPASGYNEQFF | TGCGCCAGCAGCCAAGGACCGGCTAGCGGATACAATGAGCAGTTCTTC
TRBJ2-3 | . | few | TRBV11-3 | CASSFRGTLSTDTQYF | TGTGCCAGCAGCTTCCGGGGGACTCTTAGCACAGATACGCAGTATTTT
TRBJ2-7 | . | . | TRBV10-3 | CAISEPLQGLDEQYF | TGTGCCATCAGTGAACCGCTACAGGGCTTGGACGAGCAGTACTTC
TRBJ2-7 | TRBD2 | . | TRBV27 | CASSLREGTYEQYF | TGTGCCAGCAGTTTAAGGGAGGGGACCTACGAGCAGTACTTC
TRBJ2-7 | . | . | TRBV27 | CASSFAGPTSGEQYF | TGTGCCAGCAGTTTCGCAGGACCAACCTCGGGGGAGCAGTACTTC
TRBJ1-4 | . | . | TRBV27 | CASSLFLGQGGEKLFF | TGTGCCAGCAGTTTATTTCTTGGCCAGGGCGGTGAAAAACTGTTTTTT
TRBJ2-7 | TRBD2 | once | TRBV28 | CASSLTSAEQYF | TGTGCCAGCAGTTTGACTAGCGCCGAGCAGTACTTC
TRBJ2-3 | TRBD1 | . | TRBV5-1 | CASSLEAGGGTDTQYF | TGCGCCAGCAGCTTGGAAGCAGGGGGCGGCACAGATACGCAGTATTTT